Below are 13 T cell receptor beta chains sequenced from a single sample in a study of T cells in Graves' hyperthyroidism and ophthalmopathy. Amplification yielded TCR beta CDR3 regions, with RNA transcripts as the source. HTBI primers were employed in a first-round RT-PCR of the TCR CDR3. MiXCR, applied by TCRdb to the multiplex PCR reads, yields one record per CDR3 protein. The profile covers about 260,000 distinct CDR3 sequences, with less than 20% appearing a single time and 28% taken by the ten largest. Specimen: blood. The receptors stem from a woman aged 18-35 years with Graves' ophthalmopathy.

In this sample, this clonotype turned up many times. The chain employs TRBV27 and TRBJ2-5; a possible D gene is TRBD2 (5 bases). Germline assignment: CDR1 MNHEY and CDR2 SMNVEV (reference sequence). The V and J ends lost 3 bases and 5 bases respectively, with 13 bases between them. This CDR3 has 14 residues. The chain's CDR3 is CASSLIEGVETQYF. The CDR3 DNA reads TGTGCCAGCAGTTTGATCGAGGGAGTGGAGACCCAGTACTTC.

This clonotype was seen many times. This rearrangement joins TRBV7-2 to TRBJ2-2, with TRBD2 identical over 13 bases. Germline trimming cut 4 bases from V and 6 bases from J; bases unmatched to any gene: 2. The CDR3 covers 15 residues. Germline values: CDR1 SGHTA, CDR2 FQGNSA. The CDR3: CASSWTSGSSGELFF. The CDR3 coding sequence is TGTGCCAGCAGCTGGACTAGCGGGAGCTCCGGGGAGCTGTTTTTT.

Many counts were recorded for this clonotype. The V call is TRBV20-1, the J call TRBJ1-1; D gene uncertain. The CDR3 contains 11 residues. Germline lookup yields CDR1 DFQATT and CDR2 SNEGSKA (reference sequence). V lost 7 bases to trimming and J lost 4 bases, with 10 bases between them. The CDR3 sequence: CSVSLGTEAFF. For the CDR3, the DNA is TGCAGTGTTAGTCTCGGCACTGAAGCTTTCTTT.

The sample holds a few counts of this clonotype. A read error may explain this, as a much larger clone is one base away. V and J are TRBV5-1 and TRBJ2-1; 11 nucleotides agree with TRBD2. TRBJ2-7 explains the end of the DNA better; the J call may be wrong. The CDR3 consists of 20 residues. Looked up from germline, CDR1 is SGHRS and CDR2 is YFSETQ. CDR3 sequence (DNA): TGCGCCAGCAGCTTGGGACTAGCGGGAACTACTCAAGGCTCCTACAATGAGCAGTACTTC. Protein: CASSLGLAGTTQGSYNEQYF.

This clonotype has only a few counts. This sequence joins TRBV27 and TRBJ2-7, with 11 nucleotides matching TRBD1. The CDR3 has 17 amino acids. The V gene's germline CDR1 is MNHEY and CDR2 SMNVEV (reference sequence). V was clipped by 4 bases and J by 5 bases; unmatched bases: 13. CDR3 sequence: CASSSRNLGQGDHEQYF. The CDR3 region has the DNA TGTGCCAGCAGTTCACGGAACCTGGGACAGGGGGACCACGAGCAGTACTTC.

In regard to this clonotype: This could be a read error, since a much larger clone is one nucleotide away. This chain joins TRBV7-8 and TRBJ2-2; either TRBD1 or TRBD2 may supply D (5 bases each). The CDR3 sequence is 15 residues long. Germline values: CDR1 SGHVS, CDR2 FQNEAQ. The CDR3 here is CASRRTGTNTGELLF. The CDR3, as DNA: TGTGCCAGCAGGCGGACTGGGACGAACACCGGGGAGCTGCTTTTT.

This clonotype has a count of ten or more. The genes are TRBV7-6 and TRBJ1-4; weak D call: TRBD1 (5 bases). Germline V gives CDR1 SGHVS, CDR2 FNYEAQ. The CDR3 is 18 amino acids. V was trimmed by 4 bases and J by 0 bases, leaving 18 bases between them. CDR3 sequence (DNA): TGTGCCAGCAGCTCCCGGTTTGGGGGACCAGCAACTAATGAAAAACTGTTTTTT. As protein: CASSSRFGGPATNEKLFF. Together with reference TRBV7-6 and TRBJ1-4, the CDR3 gives the full variable domain: GAGVSQSPRYKVTKRGQDVALRCDPISGHVSLYWYRQALGQGPEFLTYFNYEAQQDKSGLPNDRFSAERPEGSISTLTIQRTEQRDSAMYRCASSSRFGGPATNEKLFFGSGTQLSVL.

Many counts were recorded for this clonotype. V usage is TRBV28 and J usage is TRBJ1-4; the D gene is possibly TRBD1 (5 bases). V lost 3 bases and J lost 7, with 9 bases in between. Germline V gene lookup returns CDR1 MDHEN and CDR2 SYDVKM. This CDR3 has 13 amino acids. The CDR3 DNA follows: TGTGCCAGCAGTTTTCGGGACGCTGAAAAACTGTTTTTT. It yields the protein CASSFRDAEKLFF.

This clonotype has a count of ten or more. The chain uses TRBV5-1 and TRBJ2-6; D unclear. There are 16 residues in the CDR3. Trimming took off 2 bases at V and 0 bases at J, with 9 bases between the two ends. The germline V gene has CDR1 SGHRS and CDR2 YFSETQ. The CDR3 coding sequence is TGCGCCAGCAGCTTCACAGCTAGCTCTGGGGCCAACGTCCTGACTTTC. This codes for CASSFTASSGANVLTF.

This clonotype was observed many times. This chain connects TRBV24-1 to TRBJ2-7; the D gene is possibly TRBD1 (5 bases). The CDR3 contains 17 residues. Germline CDR1 is KGHDR and CDR2 is SFDVKD. V gave up 4 bases and J gave up 4 bases, with 22 bases separating them. CDR3 DNA: TGTGCCACCAGTGACCCCACCGGACATCCAAGGATATACGAGCAGTACTTC. Translating it yields CATSDPTGHPRIYEQYF.

This clonotype has a count of ten or more. The CDR3 sequence: CASSLAGRRNSFWTEAFF. As DNA, the CDR3 is TGTGCCAGCAGCTTGGCGGGACGACGGAATTCCTTCTGGACTGAAGCTTTCTTT. This chain joins TRBV5-6 and TRBJ1-1; D might be TRBD1 (5 bases). Germline V CDR1 and CDR2: SGHDT, YYEEEE. The CDR3 consists of 18 residues. V lost 0 bases to trimming and J lost 5 bases, with 23 bases between them.

This clonotype was counted many times. This rearrangement joins TRBV11-3 to TRBJ2-7; possible D gene TRBD2, 6 bases. Germline V lookup: CDR1 SGHNT, CDR2 YENEEA. There are 16 residues in the CDR3. With 5 bases removed from V and 7 bases from J, the gap between germline ends came to 24 bases. The chain's CDR3 is CASSRGTSTTLEEQYF. The DNA of the CDR3 is TGTGCCAGCAGCCGGGGGACTTCCACGACCCTGGAGGAGCAGTACTTC.

This clonotype was seen at least ten times. CDR3 amino acids: CAIKRTSGREATGELFF. CDR3 nucleotide sequence: TGTGCCATCAAAAGGACTAGCGGGAGGGAGGCCACCGGGGAGCTGTTTTTT. The chain combines TRBV10-3 with TRBJ2-2; 15 bases agree with TRBD2. Germline V gives CDR1 ENHRY, CDR2 SYGVKD. The CDR3 covers 17 residues. V shed 7 bases and J 4 bases; nucleotides not matched to a gene: 7.